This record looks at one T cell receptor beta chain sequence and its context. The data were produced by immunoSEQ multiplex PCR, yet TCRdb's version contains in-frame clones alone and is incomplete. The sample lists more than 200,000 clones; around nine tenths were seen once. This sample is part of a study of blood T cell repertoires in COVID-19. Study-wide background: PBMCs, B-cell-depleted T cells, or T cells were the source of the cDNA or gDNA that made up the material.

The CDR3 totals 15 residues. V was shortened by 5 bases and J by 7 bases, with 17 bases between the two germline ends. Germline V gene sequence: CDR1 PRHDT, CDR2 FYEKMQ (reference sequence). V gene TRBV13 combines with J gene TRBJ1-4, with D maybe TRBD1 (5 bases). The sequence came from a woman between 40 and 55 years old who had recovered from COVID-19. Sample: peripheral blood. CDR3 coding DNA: TGTGCCAGCAGCCCGCGGGACGGACTAGGTGAAAAACTGTTTTTT. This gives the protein CASSPRDGLGEKLFF. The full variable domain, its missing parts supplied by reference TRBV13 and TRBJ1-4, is AAGVIQSPRHLIKEKRETATLKCYPIPRHDTVYWYQQGPGQDPQFLISFYEKMQSDKGSIPDRFSAQQFSDYHSELNMSSLELGDSALYFCASSPRDGLGEKLFFGSGTQLSVL.